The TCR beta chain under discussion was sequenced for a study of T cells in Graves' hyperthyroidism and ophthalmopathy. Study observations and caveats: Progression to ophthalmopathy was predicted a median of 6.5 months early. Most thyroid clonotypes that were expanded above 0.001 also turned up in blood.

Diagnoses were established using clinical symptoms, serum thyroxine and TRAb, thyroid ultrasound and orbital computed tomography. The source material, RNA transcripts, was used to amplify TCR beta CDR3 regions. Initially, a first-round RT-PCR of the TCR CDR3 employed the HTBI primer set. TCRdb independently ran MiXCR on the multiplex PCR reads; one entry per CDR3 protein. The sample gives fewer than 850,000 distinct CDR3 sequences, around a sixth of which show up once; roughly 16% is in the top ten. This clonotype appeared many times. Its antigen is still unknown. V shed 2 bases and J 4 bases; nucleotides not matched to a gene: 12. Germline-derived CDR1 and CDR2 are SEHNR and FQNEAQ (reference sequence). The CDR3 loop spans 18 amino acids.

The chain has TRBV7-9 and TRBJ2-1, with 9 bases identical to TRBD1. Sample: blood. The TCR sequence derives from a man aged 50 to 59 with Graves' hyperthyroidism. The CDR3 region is CASSLRTGELRVYNEQFF. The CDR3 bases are TGTGCCAGCAGCTTAAGGACAGGGGAGTTGAGGGTGTACAATGAGCAGTTCTTC.